The rows below give T cell receptor beta chains drawn from one sample of a study of metastatic and nonmetastatic thyroid tumors. MiXCR reprocessed the PCR reads for TCRdb. Of tens of thousands of clones in the sample, about an eighth were seen once. Sequencing was carried out using blood. The receptors originated from a male donor with papillary thyroid cancer or a benign thyroid nodule (not recorded which). Some clones in this sample may be carry-over from other donors' samples. CDR3s include the opening cysteine and the closing phenylalanine or tryptophan. The order of the fields is J gene, clone size, D gene, V gene, CDR3 protein, CDR3 DNA. The D gene is left open where the match is weak. A clone size is listed for some rows: how often the clone was seen (once, few, many), or a class if it is expanded.

>TRBJ2-7|-|-|TRBV6-2/TRBV6-3
CASSYTRRTRLAYEQYF
TGTGCCAGCAGTTACACCCGACGGACTCGGTTGGCCTACGAGCAGTACTTC
>TRBJ2-2|many|-|TRBV7-2
CASSTSNTGELFF
TGTGCCAGCAGCACCTCGAACACCGGGGAGCTGTTTTTT
>TRBJ2-5|many|-|TRBV19
CASSIGFMKRGETQYF
TGTGCCAGTAGTATAGGGTTCATGAAGAGAGGAGAGACCCAGTACTTC
>TRBJ2-5|many|TRBD2|TRBV25-1
CASSRGRGLPQETQYF
TGTGCCAGCAGTCGCGGGAGAGGGTTGCCGCAAGAGACCCAGTACTTC
>TRBJ2-1|many|TRBD2|TRBV6-4
CASSELAGGKDEQFF
TGTGCCAGCAGTGAGCTAGCGGGAGGAAAGGATGAGCAGTTCTTC
>TRBJ1-2|-|-|TRBV28
CATVSGEPSNYGYTF
TGTGCCACCGTGAGTGGGGAACCCTCTAACTATGGCTACACCTTC
>TRBJ1-1|-|TRBD1|TRBV20-1
CSLDRANTEAFF
TGCAGTTTGGACAGGGCAAACACTGAAGCTTTCTTT
>TRBJ1-2|many|-|TRBV7-9
CASSPAGGSYGYTF
TGTGCCAGCAGCCCAGCGGGGGGCTCGTATGGCTACACCTTC
>TRBJ2-7|many|TRBD2|TRBV28
CASNLSGAGADEQYF
TGTGCCAGCAACCTTAGCGGGGCGGGAGCAGATGAGCAGTACTTC
>TRBJ2-1|many|TRBD1|TRBV19
CASSIGGQGANEQFF
TGTGCCAGTAGTATAGGGGGACAGGGGGCCAATGAGCAGTTCTTC
>TRBJ2-7|many|TRBD2|TRBV9
CASSSGLAGSYEQYF
TGTGCCAGCAGCTCCGGGCTAGCGGGTAGCTACGAGCAGTACTTC
>TRBJ2-7|-|-|TRBV27
CARSFNIFYEQYF
TGTGCCAGAAGTTTTAACATATTCTACGAACAGTACTTC
>TRBJ2-7|many|TRBD1|TRBV5-1
CASSRTETGAEQYF
TGCGCCAGCAGCCGTACTGAGACAGGGGCCGAGCAGTACTTC
>TRBJ2-2|many|TRBD1|TRBV7-2
CASSLSGQGSGELFF
TGTGCCAGCAGCTTGAGCGGACAGGGAAGCGGGGAGCTGTTTTTT
>TRBJ1-2|medium-sized|-|TRBV6-2/TRBV6-3
CASSYSSPMSYGYTF
TGTGCCAGCAGTTACTCCTCTCCTATGAGCTATGGCTACACCTTC
>TRBJ1-2|many|-|TRBV6-5
CASSYDPNMDSWTYGYTF
TGTGCCAGCAGTTACGACCCTAACATGGACAGCTGGACCTATGGCTACACCTTC
>TRBJ2-1|many|-|TRBV10-2
CASSESIGYYNEQFF
TGCGCCAGCAGTGAGTCGATCGGATACTACAATGAGCAGTTCTTC
>TRBJ1-6|few|-|TRBV18
CASSPQGLHNSPLHF
TGTGCCAGCTCACCACAGGGACTCCATAATTCACCCCTCCACTTT
>TRBJ1-6|many|-|TRBV7-2
CASSLSGFSPLHF
TGTGCCAGCAGCTTAAGCGGGTTTTCACCCCTCCACTTT
>TRBJ2-2|few|TRBD2|TRBV27
CASSPLGGVTGELFF
TGTGCCAGCAGTCCGCTGGGAGGGGTCACCGGGGAGCTGTTTTTT
>TRBJ2-3|many|TRBD2|TRBV24-1
CATSDRHGRRDTQYF
TGTGCCACCAGTGACCGACACGGGAGGAGGGATACGCAGTATTTT
>TRBJ2-3|medium-sized|TRBD1|TRBV6-1
CASSEATGGADTQYF
TGTGCCAGCAGTGAAGCGACAGGGGGCGCAGATACGCAGTATTTT
>TRBJ2-7|few|-|TRBV27
CASRTRGESYEQYF
TGTGCCAGCAGGACTCGAGGCGAAAGCTACGAGCAGTACTTC
>TRBJ1-1|-|-|TRBV5-5
CASSLRTLEAFF
TGTGCCAGCAGCTTGCGTACTCTTGAAGCTTTCTTT
>TRBJ2-2|-|TRBD1|TRBV11-1
CASSSRQGNTGELFF
TGTGCCAGCAGCTCGAGACAGGGGAACACCGGGGAGCTGTTTTTT
>TRBJ1-1|many|-|TRBV5-1
CASSLGDGGNTEAFF
TGCGCCAGCAGCTTGGGGGACGGGGGGAACACTGAAGCTTTCTTT